This T cell receptor beta chain derives from a study of spatial heterogeneity in lung cancer. The time point denotes: sample taken at primary tumor resection. Study-wide findings and caveats: Intratumoral expanded alpha and beta TCR counts were found to track tumor mutation counts.

Trimming shortened V by 7 bases and J by 0 bases, and 8 bases separated the two germline ends. The CDR3 is 12 amino acids. CDR1 is SQVTM, CDR2 ANQGSEA, per germline. Concerning this clonotype itself: Its matching antigen is unknown.

Each CDR3 protein is one row after TCRdb ran MiXCR on the 5' RACE reads. The sample shows 5,000 or so distinct CDR3 sequences, less than 15% of them seen only once. This rearrangement joins TRBV29-1 to TRBJ2-3; D is uncertain. Here the sequenced sample was lung tumor tissue, taken at surgery. This TCR came from a male donor with early-stage non-small cell lung cancer. The CDR3 reads CSADPSTDTQYF. Written as DNA, the CDR3 is TGCAGCGCAGACCCTAGCACAGATACGCAGTATTTT.